The 27 T cell receptor beta chains reported below all come from one sample, sequenced in a study of T cell changes during pregnancy in multiple sclerosis. Assay: immunoSEQ multiplex PCR; the TCRdb copy retains only in-frame clones and omits some. The table has tens of thousands of clones, just under 95% seen once. Sequencing was performed on peripheral blood, taken in the first trimester of pregnancy. The receptors come from a female donor with multiple sclerosis, enrolled in a pregnancy study.

Points on this clone: Relative to the germline gene, one junction end is altered; a read error may explain this. V is TRBV6-5 and J is TRBJ1-5; TRBD1 might be the D (5 bases). Per germline, CDR1 MNHEY and CDR2 SVGAGI. The CDR3 consists of 15 residues. The CDR3 loop reads CASSHSAGHYQPQHF. In DNA, the CDR3 is TGTGCCAGCAGTCACTCTGCCGGACATTACCAGCCCCAGCATTTT.

V is TRBV7-2 and J is TRBJ1-2; 8 bases match TRBD1. The CDR3 extends over 14 amino acids. The junction had 7 bases not matched to a gene; V was cut back by 5 bases and J by 5 bases. Germline values: CDR1 SGHTA, CDR2 FQGNSA. CDR3 DNA: TGTGCCAGCAGCCGGGACAGGCTGAGATATGGCTACACCTTC. This sequence encodes CASSRDRLRYGYTF.

This chain's CDR3 is CASSLSGGFSYEQYF. CDR3 coding DNA: TGTGCCAGCAGCCTGAGCGGGGGATTCTCCTACGAGCAGTACTTC. The V gene is TRBV7-9, the J gene TRBJ2-7, with 8 bases lining up with TRBD2. Per the germline V gene, CDR1 is SEHNR and CDR2 is FQNEAQ (reference sequence). CDR3 length: 15 residues. After removal of 5 bases from V and 0 bases from J, the junction contained 6 bases not matched to a gene.

The V call is TRBV9, the J call TRBJ1-2; tentative D call: TRBD1 (6 bases). V was shortened by 4 bases and J by 0 bases, with 10 bases between the two germline ends. Germline V gives CDR1 SGDLS, CDR2 YYNGEE. The CDR3 totals 14 residues. The CDR3 bases are TGTGCCAGCAGCCTAGGGGGGGCTAACTATGGCTACACCTTC. This sequence encodes CASSLGGANYGYTF.

The chain combines TRBV7-6 with TRBJ1-3; TRBD1 aligns across 7 bases. Germline V CDR1 and CDR2: SGHVS, FNYEAQ. V lost 5 bases to trimming and J lost 2 bases; unmatched junction nucleotides: 3. This CDR3 region has 14 residues. CDR3: CASSQGGPGNTIYF. The CDR3 DNA is TGTGCCAGCAGCCAGGGGGGCCCTGGAAACACCATATATTTT.

This chain connects TRBV28 to TRBJ1-2; unclear D gene. V gave up 10 bases and J gave up 5 bases, with 20 bases separating them. Germline V gene sequence: CDR1 MDHEN, CDR2 SYDVKM. The CDR3 totals 14 residues. The CDR3: CATLQRHPTYGYTF. The CDR3 DNA reads TGTGCCACCCTTCAAAGACACCCAACTTATGGCTACACCTTC.

The CDR3 DNA sequence: TGTGCCAGCAGCCGTCCAACAGGGTCCCTTTTCTACGAGCAGTACTTC. It translates to CASSRPTGSLFYEQYF. The rearrangement links TRBV28 to TRBJ2-7, with D maybe TRBD1 (6 bases). Germline CDR1 MDHEN, CDR2 SYDVKM. The CDR3 sequence is 16 residues long. V was pared by 6 bases and J by 3 bases, with 21 bases between.

The rearrangement links TRBV19 to TRBJ2-7, with D possibly TRBD2 on 5 matching bases. CDR1 LNHDA and CDR2 SQIVND come from the germline V gene (reference sequence). This CDR3 is 14 amino acids long. The V and J ends lost 4 bases and 3 bases respectively, with 13 bases between them. Here the CDR3 reads CASSRSSWGYEQYF. The CDR3 DNA reads TGTGCCAGTAGTAGGTCTAGCTGGGGCTACGAGCAGTACTTC.

In nucleotides, the CDR3 is TGTGCCAGCAGCGTACAGGGGTCTAATGAAAAACTGTTTTTT. It specifies CASSVQGSNEKLFF. This chain joins TRBV9 and TRBJ1-4; D possibly corresponds to TRBD1 (6 bases). V lost 1 base and J lost 3, with 7 bases in between. From germline, CDR1 is SGDLS and CDR2 YYNGEE. The CDR3 covers 14 residues.

This chain uses TRBV11-2 with TRBJ2-3; D remains unclear. The V gene lost 7 bases and the J gene lost 4 bases, with 6 bases spanning the gap. The CDR3 has 11 residues. Germline assignment: CDR1 SGHAT and CDR2 FQNNGV. The DNA for the CDR3 is TGTGCCAGCAACAATGCAGATACGCAGTATTTT. Its protein is CASNNADTQYF.

This chain joins TRBV6-5 and TRBJ2-1; D ambiguous. Germline lookup yields CDR1 MNHEY and CDR2 SVGAGI. CDR3 size: 13 residues. V shed 2 bases and J shed 7 bases, with 9 bases lying between them. The CDR3 nucleotides read TGTGCCAGCAGTTACCCTACAGTGAATGAGCAGTTCTTC. Its translation: CASSYPTVNEQFF.

J is TRBJ1-1 and V is TRBV14; tentatively, D is TRBD1 (5 bases). The germline V gene has CDR1 SGHDN and CDR2 FVKESK. The V gene lost 1 base and the J gene lost 8 bases, with 17 bases spanning the gap. The CDR3 extends over 15 amino acids. CDR3 bases: TGTGCCAGCAGCCAAGCCGCCCGACTGGGGCACGAAGCTTTCTTT. The encoded protein is CASSQAARLGHEAFF.

This clone was observed a handful of times. This sequence joins TRBV5-4 and TRBJ1-1; D gene ambiguous. V lost 3 bases and J lost 3, with 3 bases in between. Per the germline V gene, CDR1 is SGHNT and CDR2 is YYREEE (reference sequence). The CDR3 runs to 11 residues. The CDR3 bases are TGTGCCAGCAGCTCCTACACTGAAGCTTTCTTT. Translated: CASSSYTEAFF. Drawing the rest from reference TRBV5-4 and TRBJ1-1, the complete variable domain is ETGVTQSPTHLIKTRGQQVTLRCSSQSGHNTVSWYQQALGQGPQFIFQYYREEENGRGNFPPRFSGLQFPNYSSELNVNALELDDSALYLCASSSYTEAFFGQGTRLTVV.

This chain links TRBV11-2 with TRBJ2-7; 7 bases agree with TRBD1. This CDR3 contains 14 residues. J lost 2 bases, V lost 5 bases, and 6 bases had no gene match. Germline lookup yields CDR1 SGHAT and CDR2 FQNNGV. The CDR3, as DNA: TGTGCCAGCAGCCCTTGGACAGGACCCTACGAGCAGTACTTC. It encodes CASSPWTGPYEQYF.

This clone was seen only once. This chain's CDR3 is CASLADGANIQYF. CDR3 bases: TGTGCCAGCCTAGCGGACGGGGCAAACATTCAGTACTTC. The V call is TRBV2, the J call TRBJ2-4; the match to TRBD2 covers 7 bases. Germline CDR1 SNHLY, CDR2 FYNNEI. Trimming removed 8 bases from V and 6 bases from J; junction bases left unmatched: 7. There are 13 residues in the CDR3.

The rearrangement uses TRBV19 and TRBJ1-5, with D unclear. CDR1 and CDR2 (germline): LNHDA, SQIVND (reference sequence). V lost 5 bases and J 9 bases, leaving 14 bases between the germline ends. The length of the CDR3 is 13 residues. The CDR3 region has the DNA TGTGCCAGTAGTCCGCAGACTCTGTTGCCCCAGCATTTT. This sequence encodes CASSPQTLLPQHF. The full variable domain, rest sourced from reference TRBV19 and TRBJ1-5, is DGGITQSPKYLFRKEGQNVTLSCEQNLNHDAMYWYRQDPGQGLRLIYYSQIVNDFQKGDIAEGYSVSREKKESFPLTVTSAQKNPTAFYLCASSPQTLLPQHFGDGTRLSIL.

The chain uses TRBV6-1 and TRBJ1-2; TRBD1 is a possible D gene (5 bases). Germline CDR1 and CDR2: MNHNS and SASEGT. V lost 2 bases to trimming and J lost 2 bases, with 15 bases between them. This CDR3 contains 16 residues. CDR3 in DNA: TGTGCCAGCAGTGAAACGGTAAGGGGCAGCAACTATGGCTACACCTTC. Its translation: CASSETVRGSNYGYTF.

V and J are TRBV19 and TRBJ2-1; TRBD2 agrees at 8 bases. V trimming: 5 bases; J trimming: 0 bases; junction bases outside the gene matches: 6. Germline-derived CDR1 and CDR2 are LNHDA and SQIVND (reference sequence). CDR3 size: 16 residues. This CDR3 reads CASSRSGALSYNEQFF. CDR3 DNA: TGTGCCAGTAGTCGTAGCGGGGCCCTCTCCTACAATGAGCAGTTCTTC. The full variable domain, its missing parts supplied by reference TRBV19 and TRBJ2-1, is DGGITQSPKYLFRKEGQNVTLSCEQNLNHDAMYWYRQDPGQGLRLIYYSQIVNDFQKGDIAEGYSVSREKKESFPLTVTSAQKNPTAFYLCASSRSGALSYNEQFFGPGTRLTVL.

The chain combines TRBV27 with TRBJ1-2, with a tentative D call TRBD1 (6 bases). The CDR3 runs 15 residues. Trimming left V 4 bases short and J 2 bases short, with 14 bases between. Germline V CDR1 and CDR2: MNHEY, SMNVEV (reference sequence). CDR3 in DNA: TGTGCCAGCAGTTCATACAGGGACCGCAACTATGGCTACACCTTC. Encoded protein: CASSSYRDRNYGYTF.

This chain joins TRBV18 and TRBJ2-3; maybe TRBD1 (6 bases). Germline CDR1 is KGHSH and CDR2 is LQKENI. This CDR3 has 15 residues. V shed 3 bases and J shed 5 bases, with 15 bases lying between them. The CDR3 DNA follows: TGTGCCAGCTCACCCCGTGGGGGCCCTAAAGATACGCAGTATTTT. Translation: CASSPRGGPKDTQYF.

The V call is TRBV6-1, the J call TRBJ1-4, with 9 bases fitting TRBD1. With 1 base clipped from V and 10 bases from J, the junction kept 19 bases outside the gene matches. From germline, CDR1 is MNHNS and CDR2 SASEGT. The CDR3 is 19 amino acids. CDR3 DNA sequence: TGTGCCAGCAGTGAAGTCACCACAACTGGACAGGGGAGAAGCGGAAAACTGTTTTTT. Amino acid sequence: CASSEVTTTGQGRSGKLFF.

The chain combines TRBV19 with TRBJ2-7, with D unresolved. Trimming left V 3 bases short and J 6 bases short, with 9 bases between. CDR1 LNHDA and CDR2 SQIVND come from the germline V gene (reference sequence). This CDR3 has 12 amino acids. CDR3 protein: CASSMIGGEQYF. The CDR3 nucleotides read TGTGCCAGTAGTATGATTGGCGGCGAGCAGTACTTC.

The V and J genes are TRBV29-1 and TRBJ2-1, with 9 positions matching TRBD1. CDR1 SQVTM and CDR2 ANQGSEA come from the germline V gene. The CDR3 covers 15 residues. V gave up 3 bases and J gave up 5 bases; unmatched junction bases: 8. CDR3 nucleotides: TGCAGCGTTGATGGGAACAGGGGGCTAAACAATGAGCAGTTCTTC. Protein product: CSVDGNRGLNNEQFF.

This clone was seen a single time. The chain carries TRBV2 and TRBJ2-2, with TRBD2 identical over 7 bases. Germline V lookup: CDR1 SNHLY, CDR2 FYNNEI. This CDR3 is built from 15 residues. V lost 5 bases to trimming and J lost 5 bases; unmatched junction nucleotides: 8. CDR3 in amino acids: CASSPSGKGTGELFF. CDR3 nucleotides: TGTGCCAGCAGTCCCAGCGGGAAAGGTACCGGGGAGCTGTTTTTT.

This clone was recorded only once. The chain couples TRBV28 to TRBJ2-1; a weak D match, TRBD2 (6 bases). The CDR3 is made up of 15 amino acids. Trimming took off 7 bases at V and 3 bases at J, with 16 bases between the two ends. Germline V gene data show CDR1 as MDHEN and CDR2 as SYDVKM. Here the CDR3 reads CASTPLVADYNEQFF. CDR3 DNA sequence: TGTGCCAGCACCCCTCTGGTAGCGGACTACAATGAGCAGTTCTTC.

V gene TRBV7-9 combines with J gene TRBJ1-5, with 8 nucleotides matching TRBD1. V dropped 5 bases and J dropped 2; count of bases not matched to a gene: 8. Germline V gene data show CDR1 as SEHNR and CDR2 as FQNEAQ (reference sequence). There are 16 residues in the CDR3. CDR3 sequence reads: CASSQAEGQGNQPQHF. The DNA of the CDR3 is TGTGCCAGCAGCCAGGCCGAGGGACAGGGCAATCAGCCCCAGCATTTT.

The rearrangement uses TRBV7-6 and TRBJ2-5, with D possibly TRBD2 on 6 matching bases. The CDR3 spans 16 residues. V was pared by 5 bases and J by 2 bases, with 18 bases between. Germline V lookup: CDR1 SGHVS, CDR2 FNYEAQ. CDR3 DNA: TGTGCCAGCAGCCCCCGGGGAGGCTTAGAGCAAGAGACCCAGTACTTC. Amino acids: CASSPRGGLEQETQYF.